Sequencing of this T cell receptor delta chain was carried out in a study of Vγ9Vδ2 T cells in congenital toxoplasmosis (TCRdb year 2021). General notes on the study: IgG, IgM and IgA serology, Western blot and an in-house interferon-gamma release assay were used to diagnose congenital toxoplasmosis. Gamma and delta chain CDR3 repertoires of sorted blood gammadelta T cells were compared between congenitally T. gondii-infected and uninfected infants. Infant repertoires were sequenced at 2 months after birth and at 1 year of age. At 2 months, TCR sequencing included about 5 infected and 10 uninfected infants, and at 1 year it included 3 infected and 4 uninfected infants. The paper's findings and limits, for the study overall: At 2 months, infected infants appeared to have fewer N additions in TRGV9 and TRDV2 CDR3s than uninfected infants, particularly in TRDV2-TRDJ1 sequences. At 1 year of age, repertoire differences between infected and uninfected infants were less clear than at 2 months. Two months was the earliest age with enough suitable sample material for TCR repertoire analysis, so newborn repertoires were not sequenced. Germline-encoded fetal-type TRDV2 CDR3 sequences seemed more prevalent in infected than uninfected 2-month-old infants, suggesting an in utero expansion footprint. High prevalence of a public TRGV9 clonotype was observed in both infected and uninfected infants.

cDNA was made by template-switch reverse transcription with TRGC- and TRDC-specific primers in one tube, using SuperScript II. The TRGC primer was designed to bind both the TRGC1 and TRGC2 constant genes. TRG and TRD amplification used the KAPA Real-Time Library Amplification Kit, with AMPure XP bead purification between steps. Index PCR with the Nextera XT Index Kit was used to attach Illumina sequencing adapters. An Illumina MiSeq with the V2 300 kit was used to sequence the TRG and TRD amplicons, producing 150 bp paired-end reads. As for the original processing: Before any further analysis, FastQC version 0.11.8 was used to assess read quality. Reads were mapped to GenBank TRG or TRD reference genes, and MiXCR version 3.0.3 was used to assemble CDR3 sequences. Default MiXCR settings were used with one exception: TRDD gene segments were assembled from 3 consecutive nucleotides instead of 5. VDJtools version 1.2.1 calculated N additions, CDR3 length, J segment length and clonotype sharing between samples. CDR3 sequences that were out of frame or contained stop codons were left out of the analysis. Infant repertoires were assessed for overlap with previously published fetal, cord blood and adult blood Vgamma9Vdelta2 repertoires. TCRdb reprocessed the public data with the CATT caller; entries with the same nucleotide sequence were combined afterwards. In this record, the V and J calls reflect TCRdb's handling and not the investigators' own analysis. The sample table records approximately 970 delta-chain clones; over 15% of these occur just once. The ten most abundant clones make up approximately 11% of the sample.

As for this clone: Its binding antigen is unknown. A read error is possible here, since a much larger clone lies one base away. Other DNA variants within this sample encode the same CDR3.

The same treatment, consisting of spiramycin and/or pyrimethamine plus sulfadiazine plus folinic acid, was given to mothers of infected and uninfected infants alike. Every infant, whether infected or uninfected, was delivered at term after more than 37 weeks of gestation. Around 1 mL of blood was processed into PBMCs by Lymphoprep gradient centrifugation, then cryopreserved in liquid nitrogen and shipped to Belgium. Thawed PBMCs were labeled with Zombie NIR viability dye and stained with CD3, TCR gammadelta, Vgamma9 and Vdelta2 antibodies. Sorting of CD3+ TCRgammadelta+ T cells was performed on a FACSAria III, reaching a mean purity of roughly 98%. The RNeasy Micro Kit was used to isolate RNA from some 10,000 sorted gammadelta T cells per sample. The infants were born to mothers who were enrolled with primary T. gondii infection during pregnancy. Infant peripheral blood was collected at an outpatient microbiology and virology center in Pavia, Italy.

The CDR3 starts with the cysteine, ends with the phenylalanine, and has 25 residues. The read is trimmed to its CDR3 DNA, 75 bases read in frame from base 1. CDR1 TSWWSYY and CDR2 QGS are derived from the germline V gene. The sequencing sample was made of gamma-delta T cells from blood. The clonotype comes from a child under 10 years old born to a mother with Toxoplasma gondii infection during pregnancy, either congenitally infected or uninfected (not recorded which). The chain was built from TRDV1 and TRDJ2, and TRDD3 matches 8 of the central bases. The DNA is as follows: TGTGCTCTTGGGGAACTTATGTCGGGGTTCCCCCAATTACTGGGGGTCCACTCTTTGACTGCACAACTCTTCTTT. Its amino acids are CALGELMSGFPQLLGVHSLTAQLFF.